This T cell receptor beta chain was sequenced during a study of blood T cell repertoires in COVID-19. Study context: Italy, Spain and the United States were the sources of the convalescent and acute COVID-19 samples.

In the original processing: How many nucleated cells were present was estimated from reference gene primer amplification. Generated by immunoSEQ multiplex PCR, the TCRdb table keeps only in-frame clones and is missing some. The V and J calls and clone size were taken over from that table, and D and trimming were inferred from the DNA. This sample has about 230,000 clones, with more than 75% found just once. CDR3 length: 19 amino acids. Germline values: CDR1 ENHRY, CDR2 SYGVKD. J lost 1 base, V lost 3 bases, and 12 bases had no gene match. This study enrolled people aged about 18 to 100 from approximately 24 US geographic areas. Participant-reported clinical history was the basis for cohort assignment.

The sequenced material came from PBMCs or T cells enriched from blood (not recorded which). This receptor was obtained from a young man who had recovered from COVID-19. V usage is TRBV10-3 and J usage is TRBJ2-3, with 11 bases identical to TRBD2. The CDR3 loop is CAISELAGGTTVGTDTQYF. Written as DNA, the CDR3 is TGTGCCATCAGTGAATTAGCGGGAGGGACGACTGTGGGCACAGATACGCAGTATTTT.